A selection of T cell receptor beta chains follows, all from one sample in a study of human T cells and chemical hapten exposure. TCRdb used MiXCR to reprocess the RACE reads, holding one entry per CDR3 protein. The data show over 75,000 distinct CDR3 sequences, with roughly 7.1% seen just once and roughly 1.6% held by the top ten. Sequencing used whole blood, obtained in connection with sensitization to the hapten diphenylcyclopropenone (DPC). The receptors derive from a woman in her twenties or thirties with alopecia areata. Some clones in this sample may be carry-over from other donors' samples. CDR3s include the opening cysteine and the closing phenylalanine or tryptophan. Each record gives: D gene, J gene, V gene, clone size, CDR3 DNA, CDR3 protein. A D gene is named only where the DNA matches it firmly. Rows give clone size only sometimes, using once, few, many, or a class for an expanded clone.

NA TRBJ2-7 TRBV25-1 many TGTGCCAGCAGTGAATATAAGTATTGGCACCACGAGCAGTACTTC CASSEYKYWHHEQYF
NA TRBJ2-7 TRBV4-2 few TGTGCCAGCAGCCCAGACGGTTTTGCTTCATACGAGCAGTACTTC CASSPDGFASYEQYF
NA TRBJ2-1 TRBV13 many TGTGCCAGCAGCTTAGAACGGGGACGGGGGCTAGCAGGGAGTAATGAGCAGTTCTTC CASSLERGRGLAGSNEQFF
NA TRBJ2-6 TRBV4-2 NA TGTGCCAGCAGCCAAGCCGGGACTGTTAGCTCTGGGGCCAACGTCCTGACTTTC CASSQAGTVSSGANVLTF
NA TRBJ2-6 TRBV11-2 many TGTGCCAGCCCCCCGCGGGGGCCCTCTGGGGCCAACGTCCTGACTTTC CASPPRGPSGANVLTF
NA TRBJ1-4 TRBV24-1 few TGTGCCACCAGTGATTTTAGAAACGGGACACTAAATGAAAAACTGTTTTTT CATSDFRNGTLNEKLFF
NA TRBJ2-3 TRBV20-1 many TGCAGTGCTGAAGACAGAAGCACAGATACGCAGTATTTT CSAEDRSTDTQYF
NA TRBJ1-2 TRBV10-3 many TGTGCCATCGGAGGGGAAGGCTATGGCTACACCTTC CAIGGEGYGYTF
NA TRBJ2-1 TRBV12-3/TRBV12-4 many TGTGCCAGCAGTCTATTAGCGAGGGGGGGCATTCATAGCTCCTACAATGAGCAGTTCTTC CASSLLARGGIHSSYNEQFF
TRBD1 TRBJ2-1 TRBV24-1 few TGTGCCACCAGTGACCAGGGACAGGGCCGTAGTGAGCAGTTCTTC CATSDQGQGRSEQFF
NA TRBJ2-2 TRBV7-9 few TGTGCCAGCTTTCGGGAGACCGGGGAGCTGTTTTTT CASFRETGELFF
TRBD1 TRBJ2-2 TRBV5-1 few TGCGCCAGCAGCTTATGGACAGGCACCGGGGAGCTGTTTTTT CASSLWTGTGELFF
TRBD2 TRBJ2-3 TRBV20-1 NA TGCAGTGCTAGTCTAGCGGGAGTCCCAGATACGCAGTATTTT CSASLAGVPDTQYF
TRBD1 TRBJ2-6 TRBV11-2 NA TGTGCCAGCAGCATGACAGGGGGTGCCTCTGGGGCCAACGTCCTGACTTTC CASSMTGGASGANVLTF
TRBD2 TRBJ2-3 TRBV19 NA TGTGCCAGTAGTATCGGGGCGGGGGGACCCCAGGATTTT CASSIGAGGPQDF
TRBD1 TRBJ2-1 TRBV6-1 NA TGTGCCAGCAGTGAAAGACAGGGGATGAATGAGCAGTTCTTC CASSERQGMNEQFF
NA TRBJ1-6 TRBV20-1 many TGCAGTGCTAGAGGACAGAGTAATTCACCCCTCCACTTT CSARGQSNSPLHF
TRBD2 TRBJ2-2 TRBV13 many TGTGCCAGCAGCTTTAGCGGGGGGGCGCCCGGGGAGCTGTTTTTT CASSFSGGAPGELFF
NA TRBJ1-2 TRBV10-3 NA TGTGCCATCGGGATGGACACCGCTAACTATGGCTACACCTTC CAIGMDTANYGYTF
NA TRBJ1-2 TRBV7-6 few TGTGCCAGCAGCTTAGCGGAGGGACGGTTGGATAACTATGGCTACACCTTC CASSLAEGRLDNYGYTF
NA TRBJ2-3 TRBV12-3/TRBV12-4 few TGTGCCAGCAGTTTATCCTCAGATACGCAGTATTTT CASSLSSDTQYF
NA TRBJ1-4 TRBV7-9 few TGTGCCAGCAGCTTAATGGGGGCTGAAGAAAAACTGTTTTTT CASSLMGAEEKLFF
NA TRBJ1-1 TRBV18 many TGTGCCAGCTCACTGAAGACAGACACCCCGAACACTGAAGCTTTCTTT CASSLKTDTPNTEAFF
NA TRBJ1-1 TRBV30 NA TGTGCCTGGAGTCTACTGCGACATAGGGTGGCTGAAGCTTTCTTT CAWSLLRHRVAEAFF
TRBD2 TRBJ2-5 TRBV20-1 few TGCAGTGCTACCGTAGCGGGGGCCGTCCAAGAGACCCAGTACTTC CSATVAGAVQETQYF
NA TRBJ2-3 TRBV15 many TGTGCCACCAGCAGAGGTTCAACAGGGATAGATACGCAGTATTTT CATSRGSTGIDTQYF
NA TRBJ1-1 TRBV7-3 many TGTGCCAGCAGCCCGACGGGCCTCACTGAAGCTTTCTTT CASSPTGLTEAFF
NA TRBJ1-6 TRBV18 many TGTGCCAGCTCACCACCGGGGGGATGGGATTCACCCCTCCACTTT CASSPPGGWDSPLHF
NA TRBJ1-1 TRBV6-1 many TGTGCCAGCCTGGAGGGGTCAGGCCTGAACACTGAAGCTTTCTTT CASLEGSGLNTEAFF
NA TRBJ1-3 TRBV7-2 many TGTGCCAGCAGCTTGGGGAGTCTAGGCGGGCCTGGAAACACCATATATTTT CASSLGSLGGPGNTIYF
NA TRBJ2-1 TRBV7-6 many TGTGCCAGCAGCTCGCAGACCTCAAATGAGCAGTTCTTC CASSSQTSNEQFF
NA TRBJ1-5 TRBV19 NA TGTGCCAGTGTATCGCCAAGATCAGGGGACAATCAGCCCCAGCATTTT CASVSPRSGDNQPQHF
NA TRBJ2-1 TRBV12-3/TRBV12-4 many TGTGCCAGCAGTTTTTGGGAAGGGGGGGCGTTTTACAATGAGCAGTTCTTC CASSFWEGGAFYNEQFF